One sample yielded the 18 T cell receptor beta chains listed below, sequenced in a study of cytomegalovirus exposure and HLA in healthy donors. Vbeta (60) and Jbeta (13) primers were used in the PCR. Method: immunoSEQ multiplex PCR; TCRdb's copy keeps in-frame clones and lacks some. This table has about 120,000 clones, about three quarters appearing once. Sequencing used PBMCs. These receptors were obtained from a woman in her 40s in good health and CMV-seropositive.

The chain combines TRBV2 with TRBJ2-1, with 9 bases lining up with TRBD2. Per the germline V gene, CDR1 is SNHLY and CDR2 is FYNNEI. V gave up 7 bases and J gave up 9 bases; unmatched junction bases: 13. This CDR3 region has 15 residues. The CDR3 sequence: CASTNWAGGHGEQFF. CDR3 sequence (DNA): TGTGCCAGCACGAACTGGGCGGGGGGGCATGGTGAGCAGTTCTTC.

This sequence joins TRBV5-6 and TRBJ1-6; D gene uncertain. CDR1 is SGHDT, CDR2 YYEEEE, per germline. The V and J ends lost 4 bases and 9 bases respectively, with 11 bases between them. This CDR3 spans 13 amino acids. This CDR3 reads CASSREEGSPLHF. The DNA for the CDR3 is TGTGCCAGCAGCCGGGAGGAGGGTTCACCCCTCCACTTT.

CDR3 in amino acids: CASSDFGAVSSNQPQHF. CDR3 nucleotides: TGCGCCAGCAGTGACTTTGGGGCAGTGTCTAGCAATCAGCCCCAGCATTTT. This sequence joins TRBV10-2 and TRBJ1-5, with D maybe TRBD1 (5 bases). Trimming pared 3 bases from V and 0 bases from J, leaving 15 bases between. The CDR3 totals 17 residues. Germline CDR1 reads WSHSY; CDR2 reads SAAADI.

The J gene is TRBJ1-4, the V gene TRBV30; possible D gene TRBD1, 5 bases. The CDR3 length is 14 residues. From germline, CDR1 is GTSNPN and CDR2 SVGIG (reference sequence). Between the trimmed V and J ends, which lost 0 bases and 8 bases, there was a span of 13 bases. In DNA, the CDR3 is TGTGCCTGGAGTGTACCCGGGGGACGAGAAAAACTGTTTTTT. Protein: CAWSVPGGREKLFF.

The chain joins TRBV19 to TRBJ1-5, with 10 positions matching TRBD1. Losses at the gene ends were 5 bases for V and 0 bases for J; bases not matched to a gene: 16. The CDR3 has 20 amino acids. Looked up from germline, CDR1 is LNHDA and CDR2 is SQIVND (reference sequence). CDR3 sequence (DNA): TGTGCCAGTAGTGCATGGCGGGGACAGGGGAGGGCTTATAGCAATCAGCCCCAGCATTTT. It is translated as CASSAWRGQGRAYSNQPQHF.

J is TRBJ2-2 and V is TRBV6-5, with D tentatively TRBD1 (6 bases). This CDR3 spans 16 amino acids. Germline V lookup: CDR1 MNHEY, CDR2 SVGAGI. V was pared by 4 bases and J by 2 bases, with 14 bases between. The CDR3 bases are TGTGCCAGCAGTTCCAGGGGATGGAGTAACACCGGGGAGCTGTTTTTT. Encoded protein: CASSSRGWSNTGELFF.

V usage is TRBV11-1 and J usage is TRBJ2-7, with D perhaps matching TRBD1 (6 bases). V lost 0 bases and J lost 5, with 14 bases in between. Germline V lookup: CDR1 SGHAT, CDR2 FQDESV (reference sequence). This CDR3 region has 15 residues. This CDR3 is CASSLALKQGHEQYF. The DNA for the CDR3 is TGTGCCAGCAGCTTAGCCCTTAAACAGGGCCACGAGCAGTACTTC.

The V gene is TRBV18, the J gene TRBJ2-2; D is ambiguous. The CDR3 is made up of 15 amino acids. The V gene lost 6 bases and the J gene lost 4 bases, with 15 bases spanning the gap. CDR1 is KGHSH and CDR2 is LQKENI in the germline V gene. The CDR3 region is CASSVRREVTGELFF. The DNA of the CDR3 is TGTGCCAGCTCGGTCCGGAGAGAGGTCACCGGGGAGCTGTTTTTT.

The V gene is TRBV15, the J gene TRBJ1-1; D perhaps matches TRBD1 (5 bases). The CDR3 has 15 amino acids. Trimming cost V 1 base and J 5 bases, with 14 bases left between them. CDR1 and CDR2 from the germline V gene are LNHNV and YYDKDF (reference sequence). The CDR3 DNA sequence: TGTGCCACCAGCAGAGCTCTGACTGCAGGGACTGAAGCTTTCTTT. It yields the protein CATSRALTAGTEAFF.

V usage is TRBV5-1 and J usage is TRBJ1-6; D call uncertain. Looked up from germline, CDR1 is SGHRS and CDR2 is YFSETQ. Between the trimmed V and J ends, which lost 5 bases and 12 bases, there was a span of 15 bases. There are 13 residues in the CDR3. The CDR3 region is CASSLAGKGPLHF. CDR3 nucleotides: TGCGCCAGCAGTCTGGCGGGGAAGGGACCCCTCCACTTT.

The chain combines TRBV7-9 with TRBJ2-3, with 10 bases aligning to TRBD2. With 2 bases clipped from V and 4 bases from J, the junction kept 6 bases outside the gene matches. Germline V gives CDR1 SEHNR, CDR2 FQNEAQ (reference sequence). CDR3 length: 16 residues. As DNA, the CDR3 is TGTGCCAGCAGCTTATGGTTACTAGCGGGGTCAGATACGCAGTATTTT. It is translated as CASSLWLLAGSDTQYF. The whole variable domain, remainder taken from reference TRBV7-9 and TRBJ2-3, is DTGVSQNPRHKITKRGQNVTFRCDPISEHNRLYWYRQTLGQGPEFLTYFQNEAQLEKSRLLSDRFSAERPKGSFSTLEIQRTEQGDSAMYLCASSLWLLAGSDTQYFGPGTRLTVL.

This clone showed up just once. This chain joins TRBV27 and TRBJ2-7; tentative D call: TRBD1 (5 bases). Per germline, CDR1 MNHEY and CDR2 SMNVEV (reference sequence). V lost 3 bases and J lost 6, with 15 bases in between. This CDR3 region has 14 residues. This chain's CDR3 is CASSFRVRASEQYF. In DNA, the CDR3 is TGTGCCAGCAGTTTTCGCGTCAGGGCATCCGAGCAGTACTTC.

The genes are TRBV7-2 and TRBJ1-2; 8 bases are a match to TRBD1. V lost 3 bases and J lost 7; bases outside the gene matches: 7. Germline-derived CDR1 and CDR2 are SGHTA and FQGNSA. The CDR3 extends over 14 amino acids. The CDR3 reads CASSLQTGDSGYTF. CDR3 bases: TGTGCCAGCAGCTTGCAGACAGGGGATTCTGGCTACACCTTC.

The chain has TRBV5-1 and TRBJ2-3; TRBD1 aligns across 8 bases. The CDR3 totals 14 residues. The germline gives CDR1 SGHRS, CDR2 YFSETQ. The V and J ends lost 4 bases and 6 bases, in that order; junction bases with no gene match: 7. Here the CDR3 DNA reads TGCGCCAGCAGCACCATGGACAGGGTGGATACGCAGTATTTT. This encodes CASSTMDRVDTQYF.

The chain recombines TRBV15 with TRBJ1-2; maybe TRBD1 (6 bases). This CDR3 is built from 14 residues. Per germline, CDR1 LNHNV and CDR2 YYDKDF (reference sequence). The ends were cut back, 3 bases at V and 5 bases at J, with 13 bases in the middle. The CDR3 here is CATSSDQGTYGYTF. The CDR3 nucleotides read TGTGCCACCAGCAGTGACCAGGGGACATATGGCTACACCTTC.

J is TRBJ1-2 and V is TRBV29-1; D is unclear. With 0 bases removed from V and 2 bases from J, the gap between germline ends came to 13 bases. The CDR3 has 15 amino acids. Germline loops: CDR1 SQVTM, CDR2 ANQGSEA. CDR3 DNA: TGCAGCGTTGAAGATCGGATGGGGAGAAACTATGGCTACACCTTC. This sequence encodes CSVEDRMGRNYGYTF.

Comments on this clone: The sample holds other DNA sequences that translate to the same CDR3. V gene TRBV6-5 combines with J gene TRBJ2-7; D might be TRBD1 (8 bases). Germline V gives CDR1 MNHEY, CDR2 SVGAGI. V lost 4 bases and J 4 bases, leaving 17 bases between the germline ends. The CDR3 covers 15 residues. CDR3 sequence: CASSSRQGRGYEQYF. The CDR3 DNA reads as TGTGCCAGCAGTTCCCGACAGGGGAGGGGTTACGAGCAGTACTTC.

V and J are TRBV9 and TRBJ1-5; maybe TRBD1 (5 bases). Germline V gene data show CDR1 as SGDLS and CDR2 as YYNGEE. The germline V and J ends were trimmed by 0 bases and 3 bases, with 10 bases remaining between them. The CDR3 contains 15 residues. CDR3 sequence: CASSVGRGFNQPQHF. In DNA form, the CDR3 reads TGTGCCAGCAGCGTAGGTAGGGGTTTCAATCAGCCCCAGCATTTT.